This is a list of T cell receptor beta chains from one sample in a study of tumor-infiltrating lymphocytes in localized non-small cell lung cancer. The method was immunoSEQ multiplex PCR; TCRdb's version includes in-frame clones alone and lacks a portion of them. This table has fewer than 7,500 clones, around 60% appearing once. The sample consisted of lung tumor tissue. Source of these receptors: a human donor with non-small cell lung cancer. Each CDR3 is given with its conserved first and last residue. Not all rows give a size; the values are once, few, many and, for expanded clones, a class.

j_gene,abundance,v_gene,CDR3aa
TRBJ2-7,NA,TRBV5-8,CASSSLRGGEQYF
TRBJ1-2,NA,TRBV28,CASTEVGLQGKDYGYTF
TRBJ1-3,NA,TRBV5-1,CASSPGRTNSGNTIYF
TRBJ1-1,NA,TRBV11-2,CASSSSGARLNTEAFF
TRBJ2-5,NA,TRBV4-2,CASSQVWGVQETQYF
TRBJ2-3,NA,TRBV9,CASSVESAGGASDTQYF
TRBJ1-2,few,TRBV10-3,CAISEGQGDGYTF
TRBJ1-5,NA,TRBV15,CATSRGRGGDSNQPQHF
TRBJ2-2,NA,TRBV2,CASSAGLLNTGELFF
TRBJ2-5,once,TRBV5-1,CASSAGGDQETQYF
TRBJ1-5,NA,TRBV15,CATSRARGGANQPQHF
TRBJ1-4,few,TRBV13,CASSLRPSASGGEKLFF
TRBJ1-4,medium-sized,TRBV21-1,CASSKGDGRATNEKLFF
TRBJ1-4,NA,TRBV11-1,CASSFGVDRNEKLFF
TRBJ2-7,NA,TRBV9,CASSVGSAEQYF
TRBJ1-3,NA,TRBV5-1,CASSPTGSGNTIYF
TRBJ2-6,NA,TRBV7-2,CASSVQDLAGANVLTF
TRBJ2-7,NA,TRBV7-9,CASLIAGVGEQYF
TRBJ1-5,few,TRBV6-5,CASSEGGIDQPQHF
TRBJ2-5,NA,TRBV28,CASRSRWAQETQYF
TRBJ2-2,once,TRBV10-3,CAISESGSSNTGELFF
TRBJ2-3,NA,TRBV6-5,CASSYQRLAGPDTQYF
TRBJ2-3,NA,TRBV7-9,CASIPGGNTDTQYF
TRBJ2-3,once,TRBV7-8,CASSWLVTDTQYF
TRBJ1-2,NA,TRBV7-2,CASSAVGARGYTF
TRBJ1-4,NA,TRBV15,CATSRPGQGANEKLFF
TRBJ2-6,large,TRBV6-6,CASSQANVLTF
TRBJ1-1,few,TRBV19,CASSISGAWTEAFF
TRBJ2-5,NA,TRBV9,CASSVSAGGHQETQYF
TRBJ2-3,few,TRBV11-2,CASSARQGGSTDTQYF
TRBJ2-7,NA,TRBV10-2,CASSRFTSYEQYF
TRBJ1-6,NA,TRBV6-6,CASSYGNSPLHF
TRBJ2-7,few,TRBV7-3,CASSLSQQGWREQYF
TRBJ1-1,few,TRBV30,CAWSPIQNLNTEAFF
TRBJ2-7,few,TRBV6-1,CASSQERKPYEQYF
TRBJ2-3,NA,TRBV7-3,CASSLRGSRQGAIDTQYF
TRBJ2-1,NA,TRBV27,CASSLWVYTEQFF
TRBJ2-1,NA,TRBV16,CASSQGGGPPYNEQFF
TRBJ2-7,NA,TRBV7-9,CASSLVDGAYEQYF
TRBJ2-6,medium-sized,TRBV9,CASSLLAVSSGANVLTF
TRBJ2-7,NA,TRBV6-6,CASRSRRVAYEQYF
TRBJ2-2,NA,TRBV6-1,CASSEWLAGTGELFF
TRBJ1-2,NA,TRBV6-6,CASSVSGYGYTF